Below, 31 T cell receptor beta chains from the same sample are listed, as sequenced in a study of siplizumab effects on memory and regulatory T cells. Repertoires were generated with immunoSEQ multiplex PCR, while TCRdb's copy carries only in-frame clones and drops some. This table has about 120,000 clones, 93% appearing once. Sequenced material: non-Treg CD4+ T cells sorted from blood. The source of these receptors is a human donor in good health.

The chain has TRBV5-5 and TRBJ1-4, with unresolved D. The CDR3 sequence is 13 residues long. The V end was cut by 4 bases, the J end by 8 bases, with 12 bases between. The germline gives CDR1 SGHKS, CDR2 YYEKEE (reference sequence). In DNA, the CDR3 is TGTGCCAGCAGCAAACGACCCGAAGAAAAACTGTTTTTT. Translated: CASSKRPEEKLFF.

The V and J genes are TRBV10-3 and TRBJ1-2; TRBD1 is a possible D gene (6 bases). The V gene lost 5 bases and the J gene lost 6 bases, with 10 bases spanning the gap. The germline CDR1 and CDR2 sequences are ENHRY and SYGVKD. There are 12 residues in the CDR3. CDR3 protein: CAISLQGHGYTF. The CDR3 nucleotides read TGTGCCATCAGTCTCCAGGGGCATGGCTACACCTTC.

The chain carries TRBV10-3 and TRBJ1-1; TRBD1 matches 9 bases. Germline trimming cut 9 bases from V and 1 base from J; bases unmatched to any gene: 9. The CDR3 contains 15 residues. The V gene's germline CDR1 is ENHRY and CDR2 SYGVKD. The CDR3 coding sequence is TGTGCCATAAGGGGGACAGGGTTAGGGAACACTGAAGCTTTCTTT. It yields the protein CAIRGTGLGNTEAFF.

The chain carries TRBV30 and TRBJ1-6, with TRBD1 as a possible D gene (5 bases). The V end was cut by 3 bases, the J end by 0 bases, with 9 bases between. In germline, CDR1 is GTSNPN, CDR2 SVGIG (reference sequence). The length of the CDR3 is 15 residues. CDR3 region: CAWSVDSSYNSPLHF. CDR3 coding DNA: TGTGCCTGGAGCGTCGACAGCTCCTATAATTCACCCCTCCACTTT.

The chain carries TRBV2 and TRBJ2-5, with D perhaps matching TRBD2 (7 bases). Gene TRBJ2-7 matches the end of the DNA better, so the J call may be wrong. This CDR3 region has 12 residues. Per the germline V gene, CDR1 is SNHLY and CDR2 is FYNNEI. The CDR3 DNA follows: TGTGCCGGGGGGGGCAGAAGCTACGAGCAGTACTTC. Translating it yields CAGGGRSYEQYF.

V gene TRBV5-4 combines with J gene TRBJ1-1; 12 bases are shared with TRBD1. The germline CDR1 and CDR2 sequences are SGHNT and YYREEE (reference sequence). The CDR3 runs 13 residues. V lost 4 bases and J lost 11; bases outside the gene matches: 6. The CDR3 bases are TGTGCCAGCAGCCCCGGGACAGGGGGCGAGGCTTTCTTT. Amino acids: CASSPGTGGEAFF.

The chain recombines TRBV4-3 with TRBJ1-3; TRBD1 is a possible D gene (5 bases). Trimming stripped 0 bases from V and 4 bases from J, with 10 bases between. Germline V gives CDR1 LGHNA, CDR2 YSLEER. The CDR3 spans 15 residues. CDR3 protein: CASSQDSRAGNTIYF. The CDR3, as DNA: TGCGCCAGCAGCCAAGATAGCAGGGCCGGAAACACCATATATTTT.

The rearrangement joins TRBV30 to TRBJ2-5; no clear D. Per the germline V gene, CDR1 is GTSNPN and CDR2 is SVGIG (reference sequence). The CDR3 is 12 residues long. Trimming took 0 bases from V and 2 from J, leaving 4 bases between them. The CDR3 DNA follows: TGTGCCTGGAGTGTAGGGCAAGAGACCCAGTACTTC. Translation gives CAWSVGQETQYF.

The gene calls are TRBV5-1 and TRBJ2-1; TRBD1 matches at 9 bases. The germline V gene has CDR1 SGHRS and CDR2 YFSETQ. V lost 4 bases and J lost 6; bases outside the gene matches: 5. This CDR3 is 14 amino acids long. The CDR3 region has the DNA TGCGCCAGCAGCCCCGGGACAGGGTCCAATGAGCAGTTCTTC. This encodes CASSPGTGSNEQFF. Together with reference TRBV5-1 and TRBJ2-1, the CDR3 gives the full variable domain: KAGVTQTPRYLIKTRGQQVTLSCSPISGHRSVSWYQQTPGQGLQFLFEYFSETQRNKGNFPGRFSGRQFSNSRSEMNVSTLELGDSALYLCASSPGTGSNEQFFGPGTRLTVL.

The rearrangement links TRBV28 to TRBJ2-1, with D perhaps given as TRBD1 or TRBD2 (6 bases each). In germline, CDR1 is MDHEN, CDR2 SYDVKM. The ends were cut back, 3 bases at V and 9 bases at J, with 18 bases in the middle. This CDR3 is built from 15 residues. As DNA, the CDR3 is TGTGCCAGCAGTTTGGAGTGGGGGGCCACAGGTGAGCAGTTCTTC. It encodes CASSLEWGATGEQFF.

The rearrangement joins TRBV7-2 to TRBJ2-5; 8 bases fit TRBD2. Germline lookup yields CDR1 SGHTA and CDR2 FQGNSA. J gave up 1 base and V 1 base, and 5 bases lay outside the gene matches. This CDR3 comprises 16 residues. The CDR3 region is CASSLVGRGGQETQYF. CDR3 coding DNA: TGTGCCAGCAGCTTAGTGGGCCGGGGGGGCCAAGAGACCCAGTACTTC.

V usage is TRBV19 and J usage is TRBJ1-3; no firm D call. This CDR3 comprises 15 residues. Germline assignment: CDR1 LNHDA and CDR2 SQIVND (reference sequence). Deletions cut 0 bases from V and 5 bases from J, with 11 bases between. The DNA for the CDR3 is TGTGCCAGTAGTATAGAACTTGGTAATCGAAACACCATATATTTT. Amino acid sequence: CASSIELGNRNTIYF.

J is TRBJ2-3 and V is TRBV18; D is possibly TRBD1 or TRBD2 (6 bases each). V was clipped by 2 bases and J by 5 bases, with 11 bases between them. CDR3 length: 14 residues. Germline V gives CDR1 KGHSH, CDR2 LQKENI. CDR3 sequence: CASSPTGAGDTQYF. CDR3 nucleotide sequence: TGTGCCAGCTCACCAACGGGGGCGGGAGATACGCAGTATTTT.

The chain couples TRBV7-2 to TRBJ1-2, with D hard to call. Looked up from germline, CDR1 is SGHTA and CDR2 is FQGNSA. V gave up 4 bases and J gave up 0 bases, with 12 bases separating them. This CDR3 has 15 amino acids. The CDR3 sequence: CASSSARAANYGYTF. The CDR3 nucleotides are TGTGCCAGCAGCTCCGCAAGGGCAGCTAACTATGGCTACACCTTC.

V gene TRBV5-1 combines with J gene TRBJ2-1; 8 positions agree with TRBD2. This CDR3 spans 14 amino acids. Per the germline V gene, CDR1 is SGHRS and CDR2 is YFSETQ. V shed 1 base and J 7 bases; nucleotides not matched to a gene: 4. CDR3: CASSLLRGANEQFF. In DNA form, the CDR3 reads TGCGCCAGCAGCTTGTTGCGGGGGGCGAATGAGCAGTTCTTC.

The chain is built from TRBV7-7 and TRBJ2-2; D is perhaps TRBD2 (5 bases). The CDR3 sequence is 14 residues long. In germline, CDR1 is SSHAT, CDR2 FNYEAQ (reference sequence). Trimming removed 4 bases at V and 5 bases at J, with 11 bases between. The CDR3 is CASSYAGPTGELFF. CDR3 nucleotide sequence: TGTGCCAGCAGCTACGCGGGCCCAACCGGGGAGCTGTTTTTT.

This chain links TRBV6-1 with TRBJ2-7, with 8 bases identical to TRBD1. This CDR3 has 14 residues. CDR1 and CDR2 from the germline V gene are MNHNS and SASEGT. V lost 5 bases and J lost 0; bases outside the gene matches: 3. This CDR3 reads CASSNRGASYEQYF. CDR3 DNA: TGTGCCAGCAGTAACAGGGGGGCCTCCTACGAGCAGTACTTC.

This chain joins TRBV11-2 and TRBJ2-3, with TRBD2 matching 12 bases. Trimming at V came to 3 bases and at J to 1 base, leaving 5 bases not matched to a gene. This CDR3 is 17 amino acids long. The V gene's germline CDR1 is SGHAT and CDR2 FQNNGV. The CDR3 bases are TGTGCCAGCAGCTTCCTAGCGGGGGGGCCCCGCACAGATACGCAGTATTTT. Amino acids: CASSFLAGGPRTDTQYF.

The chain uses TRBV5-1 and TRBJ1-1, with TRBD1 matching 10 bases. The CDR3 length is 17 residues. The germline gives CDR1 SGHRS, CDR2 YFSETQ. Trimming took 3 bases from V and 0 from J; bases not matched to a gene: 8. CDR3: CASSWTGTGAMNTEAFF. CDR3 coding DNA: TGCGCCAGCAGCTGGACCGGGACAGGGGCCATGAACACTGAAGCTTTCTTT.

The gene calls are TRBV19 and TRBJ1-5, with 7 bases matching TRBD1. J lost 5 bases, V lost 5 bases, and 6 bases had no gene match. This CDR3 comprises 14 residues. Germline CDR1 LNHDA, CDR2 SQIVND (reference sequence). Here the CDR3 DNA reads TGTGCCAGTAGTCCCCAGGGGGGGTATCAGCCCCAGCATTTT. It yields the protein CASSPQGGYQPQHF. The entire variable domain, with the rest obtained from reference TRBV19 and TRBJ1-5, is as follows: DGGITQSPKYLFRKEGQNVTLSCEQNLNHDAMYWYRQDPGQGLRLIYYSQIVNDFQKGDIAEGYSVSREKKESFPLTVTSAQKNPTAFYLCASSPQGGYQPQHFGDGTRLSIL.

The CDR3, as DNA: TGTGCCAGCAGCTCGCTGGACAGGCATGGCTACACCTTC. It codes for CASSSLDRHGYTF. The chain recombines TRBV6-5 with TRBJ1-2; TRBD1 aligns across 7 bases. From germline, CDR1 is MNHEY and CDR2 SVGAGI. Losses at the gene ends were 6 bases for V and 6 bases for J; bases not matched to a gene: 7. There are 13 residues in the CDR3.

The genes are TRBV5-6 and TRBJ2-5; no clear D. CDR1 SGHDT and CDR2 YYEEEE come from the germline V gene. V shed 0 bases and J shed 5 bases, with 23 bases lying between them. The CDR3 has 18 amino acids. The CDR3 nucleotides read TGTGCCAGCAGCTTGGGTTTGGTCGGGTCGCGGCGTTGGGAGACCCAGTACTTC. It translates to CASSLGLVGSRRWETQYF.

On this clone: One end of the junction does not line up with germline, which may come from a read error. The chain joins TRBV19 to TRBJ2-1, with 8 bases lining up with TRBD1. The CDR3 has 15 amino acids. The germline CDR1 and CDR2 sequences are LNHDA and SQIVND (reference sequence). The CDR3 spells CASSLDRGSYNEQFF. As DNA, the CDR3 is TGTGCCAGTAGTCTAGACAGGGGCTCCTACAATGAGCAGTTCTTC.

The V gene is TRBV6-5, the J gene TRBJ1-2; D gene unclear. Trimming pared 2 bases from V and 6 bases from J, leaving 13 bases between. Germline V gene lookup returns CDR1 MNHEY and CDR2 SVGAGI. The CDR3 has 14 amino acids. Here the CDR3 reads CASSYDGVSNGYTF. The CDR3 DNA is TGTGCCAGCAGTTACGACGGAGTCTCAAATGGCTACACCTTC.

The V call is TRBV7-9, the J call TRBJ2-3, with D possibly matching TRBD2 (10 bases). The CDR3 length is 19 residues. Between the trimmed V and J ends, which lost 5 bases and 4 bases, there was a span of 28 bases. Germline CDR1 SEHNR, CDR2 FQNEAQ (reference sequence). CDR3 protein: CASSPYRGLSGGRSDTQYF. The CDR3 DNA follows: TGTGCCAGCAGCCCATACAGGGGGCTTAGCGGGGGGCGGTCAGATACGCAGTATTTT.

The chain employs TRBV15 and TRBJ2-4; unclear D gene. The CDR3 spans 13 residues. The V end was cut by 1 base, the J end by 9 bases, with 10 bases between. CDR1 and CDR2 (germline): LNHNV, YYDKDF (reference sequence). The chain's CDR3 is CATSRGRSGIQYF. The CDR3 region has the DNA TGTGCCACCAGCAGAGGGCGGAGTGGCATTCAGTACTTC.

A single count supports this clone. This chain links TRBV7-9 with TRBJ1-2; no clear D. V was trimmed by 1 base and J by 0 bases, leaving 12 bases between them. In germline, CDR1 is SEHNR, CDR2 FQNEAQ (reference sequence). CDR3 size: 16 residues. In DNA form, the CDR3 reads TGTGCCAGCAGCTTAGACGTTGAGGTGTCTAACTATGGCTACACCTTC. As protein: CASSLDVEVSNYGYTF.

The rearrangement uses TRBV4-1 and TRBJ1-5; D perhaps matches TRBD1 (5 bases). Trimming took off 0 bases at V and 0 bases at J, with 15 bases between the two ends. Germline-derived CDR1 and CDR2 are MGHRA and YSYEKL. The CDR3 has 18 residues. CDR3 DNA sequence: TGCGCCAGCAGCCAAGACCCTAGGGGCAGGAATAGCAATCAGCCCCAGCATTTT. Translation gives CASSQDPRGRNSNQPQHF.

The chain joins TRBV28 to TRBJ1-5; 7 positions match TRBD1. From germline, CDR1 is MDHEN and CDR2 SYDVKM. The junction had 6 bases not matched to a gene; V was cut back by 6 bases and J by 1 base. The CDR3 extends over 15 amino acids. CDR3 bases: TGTGCCAGCAGCTCATTAGGGGGCAGCAATCAGCCCCAGCATTTT. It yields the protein CASSSLGGSNQPQHF.

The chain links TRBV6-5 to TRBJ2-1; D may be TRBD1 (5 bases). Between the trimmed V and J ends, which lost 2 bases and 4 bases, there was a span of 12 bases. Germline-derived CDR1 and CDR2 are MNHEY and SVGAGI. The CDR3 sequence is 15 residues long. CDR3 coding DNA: TGTGCCAGCAGTTACGCTGTGGGGCAATACAATGAGCAGTTCTTC. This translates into CASSYAVGQYNEQFF.

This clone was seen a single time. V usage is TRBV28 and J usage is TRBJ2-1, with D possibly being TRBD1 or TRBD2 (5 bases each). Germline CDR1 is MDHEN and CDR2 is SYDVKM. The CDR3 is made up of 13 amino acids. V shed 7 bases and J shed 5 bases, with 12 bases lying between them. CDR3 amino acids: CASKRDGNNEQFF. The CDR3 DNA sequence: TGTGCCAGCAAGAGGGACGGGAACAATGAGCAGTTCTTC.